The next 8 T cell receptor beta chains were all read from a single sample in a study of T cells in Graves' hyperthyroidism and ophthalmopathy. RNA transcripts provided the source from which TCR beta CDR3 regions were amplified. First-round RT-PCR with HTBI primers amplified the TCR CDR3 region. In TCRdb, the multiplex PCR reads were re-called with MiXCR into one record per CDR3 protein. Here the sample spans about 380,000 distinct CDR3 sequences, approximately 17% being singletons. The specimen sequenced was blood. These receptors came from a man aged 18 to 30 with Graves' ophthalmopathy.

The chain has TRBV7-9 and TRBJ2-1; 11 bases match TRBD2. V dropped 8 bases and J dropped 9; count of bases not matched to a gene: 9. Germline-derived CDR1 and CDR2 are SEHNR and FQNEAQ (reference sequence). The CDR3 runs 14 residues. In DNA, the CDR3 is TGTGCCAGCGCCCCTAGCGGGGGGCGGGGTGAGCAGTTCTTC. This gives the protein CASAPSGGRGEQFF.

This clonotype appeared a few times. This chain joins TRBV12-3 or TRBV12-4 and TRBJ1-6; D gene unclear. The CDR3 extends over 15 amino acids. Trimming left V 2 bases short and J 7 bases short, with 12 bases between. DNA of the CDR3: TGTGCCAGCAGTTTACAGGTAGACGCGAATTCACCCCTCCACTTT. This encodes CASSLQVDANSPLHF.

This chain connects TRBV19 to TRBJ1-1; a weak D match, TRBD1 (6 bases). V dropped 2 bases and J dropped 4 bases, with 11 bases sitting between them. The CDR3 consists of 14 residues. Germline V lookup: CDR1 LNHDA, CDR2 SQIVND (reference sequence). For the CDR3, the DNA is TGTGCCAGTAGTATAACAGGGAAGATCACTGAAGCTTTCTTT. Translated: CASSITGKITEAFF.

This clonotype was seen a few times. The chain carries TRBV18 and TRBJ2-7; TRBD1 matches 12 bases. Germline V gene lookup returns CDR1 KGHSH and CDR2 LQKENI. This CDR3 region has 14 residues. V lost 4 bases, J lost 6 bases, and 4 bases stayed unmatched. DNA of the CDR3: TGTGCCAGCTCACGGGACAGGGGGCTTGGCGAGCAGTACTTC. Its protein is CASSRDRGLGEQYF.

The chain recombines TRBV7-3 with TRBJ2-1; 8 positions match TRBD2. The junction had 11 bases not matched to a gene; V was cut back by 1 base and J by 9 bases. The germline gives CDR1 SGHTA, CDR2 FQGTGA. CDR3 length: 16 residues. The CDR3 DNA sequence: TGTGCCAGCAGCTTAAGGGGTGGCGGGGGGAGGGGTGAGCAGTTCTTC. This encodes CASSLRGGGGRGEQFF.

This clonotype was found a few times. The chain uses TRBV27 and TRBJ1-3; TRBD1 agrees at 8 bases. CDR3 length: 13 amino acids. The V gene end was trimmed by 7 bases and the J gene end by 9 bases; junction bases not matched to a gene: 8. The germline gives CDR1 MNHEY, CDR2 SMNVEV (reference sequence). CDR3 in DNA: TGTGCCAGCAACCAGGACAGGGTAGTCACCATATATTTT. Its translation: CASNQDRVVTIYF.

This sequence joins TRBV28 and TRBJ1-4; possibly TRBD1 for D (5 bases). Looked up from germline, CDR1 is MDHEN and CDR2 is SYDVKM. V was cut by 6 bases and J by 3 bases, with 14 bases left in between. This CDR3 region has 15 residues. The CDR3 DNA follows: TGTGCCAGCAGGCGGCAGGGTGGCTCTAATGAAAAACTGTTTTTT. Its protein product is CASRRQGGSNEKLFF.

V usage is TRBV20-1 and J usage is TRBJ1-5; possible D gene TRBD1, 6 bases. Germline V gene data show CDR1 as DFQATT and CDR2 as SNEGSKA (reference sequence). The CDR3 is 14 residues long. V lost 3 bases and J 5 bases, leaving 14 bases between the germline ends. Here the CDR3 reads CSAREGGEYQPQHF. The CDR3, as DNA: TGCAGTGCTAGGGAGGGGGGGGAGTATCAGCCCCAGCATTTT.